This passage covers 9 T cell receptor beta chains from one sample sequenced in a study of T cells in localized non-small cell lung cancer. Generated by immunoSEQ multiplex PCR, the TCRdb table keeps only in-frame clones and is missing some. The sample carries 26,000 or so clones, approximately 90% recorded once. The source was peripheral blood, collected before any cancer treatment. These receptors were collected from a female donor at least 60 years old with stage II squamous cell lung carcinoma.

V gene TRBV29-1 combines with J gene TRBJ2-3, with D possibly TRBD2 on 6 matching bases. Trimming shortened V by 6 bases and J by 0 bases, and 13 bases separated the two germline ends. The germline CDR1 and CDR2 sequences are SQVTM and ANQGSEA. The length of the CDR3 is 14 residues. The CDR3 DNA reads TGCAGCGTGCGTAGCGGATTAAGCACAGATACGCAGTATTTT. This codes for CSVRSGLSTDTQYF.

V is TRBV9 and J is TRBJ2-1; D call uncertain. The CDR3 spans 14 residues. Germline V CDR1 and CDR2: SGDLS, YYNGEE. V shed 0 bases and J shed 9 bases, with 13 bases lying between them. Here the CDR3 reads CASSVAGPPGEQFF. The CDR3 bases are TGTGCCAGCAGCGTAGCTGGACCTCCCGGTGAGCAGTTCTTC.

V and J are TRBV28 and TRBJ1-4, with TRBD1 identical over 9 bases. V was clipped by 6 bases and J by 4 bases; unmatched bases: 6. The CDR3 consists of 15 residues. Per the germline V gene, CDR1 is MDHEN and CDR2 is SYDVKM. The CDR3 DNA reads as TGTGCCAGCAGCCCTCGGGACAGGGTTAATGAAAAACTGTTTTTT. Amino acid sequence: CASSPRDRVNEKLFF.

V usage is TRBV6-1 and J usage is TRBJ1-1; 7 nucleotides match TRBD1. The V gene's germline CDR1 is MNHNS and CDR2 SASEGT. This CDR3 spans 17 amino acids. The J segment lost 6 bases and the V segment lost 2 bases, leaving 15 bases of the junction unmatched. The CDR3 loop is CASSESEALTGSPEAFF. The DNA for the CDR3 is TGTGCCAGCAGTGAATCAGAGGCCCTGACAGGGTCCCCTGAAGCTTTCTTT.

The chain links TRBV2 to TRBJ2-7; 7 bases are a match to TRBD2. The CDR3 runs to 14 residues. V lost 4 bases and J lost 2; bases outside the gene matches: 5. Germline loops: CDR1 SNHLY, CDR2 FYNNEI. CDR3 region: CASSALAETYEQYF. CDR3 nucleotide sequence: TGTGCCAGCAGTGCTCTAGCGGAGACCTACGAGCAGTACTTC. The entire variable domain, with the rest obtained from reference TRBV2 and TRBJ2-7, is as follows: EPEVTQTPSHQVTQMGQEVILRCVPISNHLYFYWYRQILGQKVEFLVSFYNNEISEKSEIFDDQFSVERPDGSNFTLKIRSTKLEDSAMYFCASSALAETYEQYFGPGTRLTVT.

The chain combines TRBV19 with TRBJ2-5; tentative D call: TRBD1 (6 bases). The J call is doubtful: the DNA matches TRBJ2-7 better. Per germline, CDR1 LNHDA and CDR2 SQIVND (reference sequence). The CDR3 runs 14 residues. CDR3 in amino acids: CASSRDTVRYEQYF. The CDR3 coding sequence is TGTGCCAGTAGCCGGGACACCGTCCGGTACGAGCAGTACTTC.

This clone has only one observation. The rearrangement joins TRBV15 to TRBJ2-5; 10 bases agree with TRBD1. The J segment lost 0 bases and the V segment lost 5 bases, leaving 3 bases of the junction unmatched. The CDR3 extends over 15 amino acids. Germline loops: CDR1 LNHNV, CDR2 YYDKDF (reference sequence). CDR3 protein: CATSQGQGNQETQYF. DNA of the CDR3: TGTGCCACCAGCCAGGGACAGGGGAACCAAGAGACCCAGTACTTC.

The rearrangement joins TRBV6-5 to TRBJ2-5, with D possibly matching TRBD1 (5 bases). Germline CDR1 is MNHEY and CDR2 is SVGAGI. The CDR3 runs 16 residues. With 4 bases removed from V and 2 bases from J, the gap between germline ends came to 17 bases. DNA for the CDR3: TGTGCCAGCAGTTCTCCGAAGGTAGCAGGGCAAGAGACCCAGTACTTC. The encoded protein is CASSSPKVAGQETQYF.

The CDR3 nucleotides are TGTGCCAGCAGTGGGCCCACAGGCCCGAAACTAGGTTGGTCAACTGAGACCCAGTACTTC. It codes for CASSGPTGPKLGWSTETQYF. The rearrangement uses TRBV6-1 and TRBJ2-5; D may be TRBD1 or TRBD2 (5 bases each). Germline assignment: CDR1 MNHNS and CDR2 SASEGT. The CDR3 is 20 amino acids. Trimming cost V 4 bases and J 5 bases, with 32 bases left between them.